The 15 T cell receptor beta chains presented below share a single source sample, sequenced in a study of blood T cell repertoires in COVID-19. The protocol was immunoSEQ multiplex PCR, while the TCRdb copy is restricted to in-frame clones and leaves out a portion. The sample carries 430,000 or so clones, around 87% recorded once. Source material: PBMCs or T cells enriched from blood (not recorded which). The receptors here all came from a woman in her thirties or forties who had recovered from COVID-19.

In its sample, this clone was seen once. The V call is TRBV5-1, the J call TRBJ2-5; 7 nucleotides match TRBD2. Looked up from germline, CDR1 is SGHRS and CDR2 is YFSETQ. This CDR3 contains 15 residues. J was trimmed by 5 bases and V by 3 bases; bases with no gene match: 10. The CDR3 spells CASSSGTTPGETQYF. The CDR3 DNA sequence: TGCGCCAGCAGCTCCGGGACTACGCCAGGGGAGACCCAGTACTTC.

The chain couples TRBV12-3 or TRBV12-4 to TRBJ1-2, with unresolved D. This CDR3 has 13 amino acids. With 6 bases removed from V and 8 bases from J, the gap between germline ends came to 16 bases. This CDR3 reads CASSRNSGLGYTF. The CDR3 region has the DNA TGTGCCAGCAGCCGTAATTCCGGGTTAGGCTACACCTTC.

The chain recombines TRBV14 with TRBJ1-2, with no clear D. Trimming removed 1 base at V and 4 bases at J, with 7 bases between. Per germline, CDR1 SGHDN and CDR2 FVKESK. The CDR3 runs to 13 residues. Here the CDR3 reads CASSQGATYGYTF. The CDR3 DNA sequence: TGTGCCAGCAGCCAAGGGGCCACCTATGGCTACACCTTC.

The V call is TRBV18, the J call TRBJ2-1; 8 bases agree with TRBD2. CDR3 size: 15 residues. V dropped 3 bases and J dropped 8; count of bases not matched to a gene: 9. Germline-derived CDR1 and CDR2 are KGHSH and LQKENI. CDR3 sequence: CASSPGLVGYDEQFF. The CDR3 coding sequence is TGTGCCAGCTCACCGGGACTAGTTGGGTACGATGAGCAGTTCTTC.

The genes are TRBV6-6 and TRBJ2-1; D perhaps matches TRBD2 (6 bases). Trimming pared 6 bases from V and 10 bases from J, leaving 13 bases between. Germline V gives CDR1 MNHNY, CDR2 SVGAGI (reference sequence). The CDR3 loop spans 12 amino acids. CDR3 sequence: CASSPTSEEQFF. Here the CDR3 DNA reads TGTGCCAGCAGCCCGACTAGTGAGGAGCAGTTCTTC.

The chain recombines TRBV15 with TRBJ1-5; 8 bases are a match to TRBD1. Germline V lookup: CDR1 LNHNV, CDR2 YYDKDF (reference sequence). There are 14 residues in the CDR3. The trim removed 6 bases at V and 2 bases at J, leaving 3 bases unmatched. Here the CDR3 DNA reads TGTGCCACCAGTCTGGACAGGGGCAATCAGCCCCAGCATTTT. Its translation: CATSLDRGNQPQHF.

This clone appeared a few times. The chain carries TRBV2 and TRBJ2-7; D not certain. The germline V gene has CDR1 SNHLY and CDR2 FYNNEI. This CDR3 region has 13 residues. V dropped 3 bases and J dropped 2 bases, with 8 bases sitting between them. CDR3 nucleotide sequence: TGTGCCAGCAGTGACCATGACACCTACGAGCAGTACTTC. Encoded protein: CASSDHDTYEQYF.

This chain uses TRBV7-9 with TRBJ1-1; D remains unclear. V was trimmed by 4 bases and J by 2 bases, leaving 17 bases between them. CDR1 is SEHNR and CDR2 is FQNEAQ in the germline V gene (reference sequence). The CDR3 is 16 residues long. The CDR3 spells CASSSPSRYPNTEAFF. The CDR3 coding sequence is TGTGCCAGCAGCTCCCCATCTAGGTACCCTAACACTGAAGCTTTCTTT.

The chain is built from TRBV6-5 and TRBJ1-6; 7 nucleotides match TRBD1. CDR1 is MNHEY, CDR2 SVGAGI, per germline. This CDR3 spans 15 amino acids. J gave up 8 bases and V 10 bases, and 14 bases lay outside the gene matches. CDR3 coding DNA: TGTGCCATCTCCCCCGGGACAGTCGTATATTCACCCCTCCACTTT. Its protein is CAISPGTVVYSPLHF.

The CDR3 DNA reads as TGTGCTAGTGGCCGCGCACTAGCGGGGAGGACAGATACGCAGTATTTT. It specifies CASGRALAGRTDTQYF. The J gene is TRBJ2-3, the V gene TRBV12-5; the match to TRBD2 covers 10 bases. CDR3 length equals 16 residues. Germline CDR1 reads LGHNT; CDR2 reads FRNRAP. The V gene end was trimmed by 6 bases and the J gene end by 3 bases; junction bases not matched to a gene: 9.

Only a few counts were recorded for this clone. This rearrangement joins TRBV5-1 to TRBJ2-3; 11 positions match TRBD2. In germline, CDR1 is SGHRS, CDR2 YFSETQ. J gave up 0 bases and V 0 bases, and 6 bases lay outside the gene matches. The CDR3 contains 18 residues. The CDR3 protein is CASSLELAGASSTDTQYF. The DNA for the CDR3 is TGCGCCAGCAGCTTGGAACTAGCGGGAGCCTCTAGCACAGATACGCAGTATTTT.

V gene TRBV6-5 combines with J gene TRBJ1-2, with D perhaps TRBD1 (5 bases). The CDR3 runs 13 residues. Trimming left V 2 bases short and J 2 bases short, with 6 bases between. Germline V gene lookup returns CDR1 MNHEY and CDR2 SVGAGI. CDR3 in amino acids: CASSYRQNYGYTF. Here the CDR3 DNA reads TGTGCCAGCAGTTACAGACAGAACTATGGCTACACCTTC.

V is TRBV6-2 or TRBV6-3 and J is TRBJ2-1, with TRBD2 identical over 10 bases. Germline V gene sequence: CDR1 MNHEY, CDR2 SVGEGT. The CDR3 has 14 residues. J gave up 11 bases and V 2 bases, and 6 bases lay outside the gene matches. The CDR3 protein is CASSYLRTSGQQFF. CDR3 bases: TGTGCCAGCAGTTACCTCCGGACTAGCGGACAGCAGTTCTTC.

This clone has just one count. The J gene is TRBJ2-3, the V gene TRBV7-9; the match to TRBD2 covers 7 bases. The CDR3 is 15 amino acids. Unmatched junction bases numbered 10, after V lost 3 bases and J lost 7 bases. Germline V gene data show CDR1 as SEHNR and CDR2 as FQNEAQ (reference sequence). The CDR3 is CASSLERDPVYTQYF. CDR3 DNA: TGTGCCAGCAGCTTGGAGCGGGATCCCGTATATACGCAGTATTTT. The whole variable domain, filled in from reference TRBV7-9 and TRBJ2-3, reads DTGVSQNPRHKITKRGQNVTFRCDPISEHNRLYWYRQTLGQGPEFLTYFQNEAQLEKSRLLSDRFSAERPKGSFSTLEIQRTEQGDSAMYLCASSLERDPVYTQYFGPGTRLTVL.

The chain is built from TRBV19 and TRBJ2-7, with 8 bases lining up with TRBD1. Trimming at V came to 7 bases and at J to 2 bases, leaving 4 bases not matched to a gene. This CDR3 is built from 13 residues. Looked up from germline, CDR1 is LNHDA and CDR2 is SQIVND (reference sequence). CDR3 protein: CASTDRAPYEQYF. As DNA, the CDR3 is TGTGCCAGTACGGACAGGGCGCCCTACGAGCAGTACTTC.